The 24 T cell receptor beta chains given below trace back to one sample, sequenced in a study of T cells in Graves' hyperthyroidism and ophthalmopathy. It was RNA transcripts that yielded the amplified TCR beta CDR3 regions. Initially, a first-round RT-PCR of the TCR CDR3 employed the HTBI primer set. TCRdb independently ran MiXCR on the multiplex PCR reads; one entry per CDR3 protein. The sample includes 400,000 to 450,000 distinct CDR3 sequences, approximately 15% of them seen just once. The material sequenced was blood. The receptors originated from a man aged 18 to 30 with Graves' ophthalmopathy.

The chain links TRBV29-1 to TRBJ2-7; tentative D call: TRBD2 (5 bases). V lost 5 bases to trimming and J lost 6 bases, with 17 bases between them. CDR3 length: 13 amino acids. Germline lookup yields CDR1 SQVTM and CDR2 ANQGSEA. CDR3 amino acids: CSVLREGSGEQYF. CDR3 in DNA: TGCAGCGTTCTCCGGGAAGGGTCGGGCGAGCAGTACTTC.

This clonotype was detected ten times or more. The CDR3 nucleotides read TGTGCCAGCAGTTTAGAACAGACAGGGGGCTCCGGGGAGCTGTTTTTT. Its protein is CASSLEQTGGSGELFF. The V call is TRBV28, the J call TRBJ2-2; 10 nucleotides line up with TRBD1. This CDR3 spans 16 amino acids. The germline gives CDR1 MDHEN, CDR2 SYDVKM. The V gene end was trimmed by 2 bases and the J gene end by 6 bases; junction bases not matched to a gene: 6.

The chain carries TRBV5-1 and TRBJ1-5; perhaps TRBD1 as D (6 bases). The V and J ends lost 3 bases and 2 bases respectively, with 12 bases between them. The CDR3 runs 15 residues. The germline gives CDR1 SGHRS, CDR2 YFSETQ. The CDR3 sequence: CASSSPHRGNQPQHF. The CDR3 nucleotides are TGCGCCAGCAGCTCGCCCCACAGGGGCAATCAGCCCCAGCATTTT.

The chain uses TRBV15 and TRBJ1-5; D is unclear. CDR1 LNHNV and CDR2 YYDKDF come from the germline V gene (reference sequence). The ends were cut back, 0 bases at V and 0 bases at J, with 15 bases in the middle. This CDR3 has 18 residues. The CDR3 bases are TGTGCCACCAGCAGAGAAACAGCTAAGCAGTATAGCAATCAGCCCCAGCATTTT. Its protein is CATSRETAKQYSNQPQHF.

The CDR3 region is CSARDTQGWVAGNNEQFF. For the CDR3, the DNA is TGCAGTGCTAGAGATACCCAAGGGTGGGTAGCGGGAAACAATGAGCAGTTCTTC. This sequence joins TRBV20-1 and TRBJ2-1; 8 positions agree with TRBD2. The V gene's germline CDR1 is DFQATT and CDR2 SNEGSKA (reference sequence). Trimming cost V 0 bases and J 5 bases; bases outside gene matches: 15. The CDR3 spans 18 residues.

The V call is TRBV19, the J call TRBJ1-3, with 7 bases aligning to TRBD1. Germline V gives CDR1 LNHDA, CDR2 SQIVND (reference sequence). V lost 6 bases to trimming and J lost 0 bases; unmatched junction nucleotides: 5. The CDR3 extends over 15 amino acids. CDR3 sequence: CASRTWDSSGNTIYF. The CDR3 nucleotides read TGTGCCAGTAGGACCTGGGACAGCTCTGGAAACACCATATATTTT. Variable domain in full (rest from reference TRBV19 and TRBJ1-3): DGGITQSPKYLFRKEGQNVTLSCEQNLNHDAMYWYRQDPGQGLRLIYYSQIVNDFQKGDIAEGYSVSREKKESFPLTVTSAQKNPTAFYLCASRTWDSSGNTIYFGEGSWLTVV.

In this sample, this clonotype turned up a few times. V gene TRBV20-1 combines with J gene TRBJ1-4; D is unclear. This CDR3 region has 14 residues. V was trimmed by 2 bases and J by 6 bases, leaving 13 bases between them. Germline V gene data show CDR1 as DFQATT and CDR2 as SNEGSKA (reference sequence). The CDR3, as DNA: TGCAGTGCTAGATCCGCAGGCTTCTATGAAAAACTGTTTTTT. Protein: CSARSAGFYEKLFF.

This clonotype appeared many times. The rearrangement joins TRBV3-1 to TRBJ2-7; TRBD2 aligns across 10 bases. This CDR3 comprises 14 residues. Germline V CDR1 and CDR2: LGHDT, YNNKEL (reference sequence). V lost 6 bases, J lost 1 base, and 3 bases stayed unmatched. CDR3 loop: CASRSSGRSYEQYF. The CDR3 DNA reads TGTGCCAGCAGATCTAGCGGGAGATCCTACGAGCAGTACTTC.

In this sample, this clonotype turned up a few times. The genes are TRBV5-5 and TRBJ1-6; no clear D gene. CDR3 length: 14 amino acids. V shed 0 bases and J shed 9 bases, with 10 bases lying between them. Germline CDR1 and CDR2: SGHKS and YYEKEE (reference sequence). CDR3 nucleotide sequence: TGTGCCAGCAGCTTGGGGGCAGAGGTTTCACCCCTCCACTTT. The encoded protein is CASSLGAEVSPLHF.

This clonotype was seen repeatedly, ten times or more. The V call is TRBV5-1, the J call TRBJ2-7; D possibly uses TRBD1 or TRBD2 (5 bases each). The V gene lost 4 bases and the J gene lost 0 bases, with 11 bases spanning the gap. The CDR3 runs 14 residues. Germline V gene sequence: CDR1 SGHRS, CDR2 YFSETQ. CDR3 nucleotide sequence: TGCGCCAGCAGCCTCCAGGGAGTCTCCTACGAGCAGTACTTC. Translating it yields CASSLQGVSYEQYF.

To note about this clonotype: Given a much more abundant clone one base away, this may be a read error. The chain employs TRBV5-1 and TRBJ2-7; no definite D call. Trimming removed 5 bases at V and 2 bases at J, with 17 bases between. Germline CDR1 is SGHRS and CDR2 is YFSETQ. This CDR3 is built from 15 residues. The CDR3 reads CASSPRTFAAYEQYF. In nucleotides, the CDR3 is TGCGCCAGCAGTCCCCGAACGTTTGCGGCCTACGAGCAGTACTTC.

The chain joins TRBV18 to TRBJ2-7; a weak D match, TRBD2 (6 bases). The ends were cut back, 3 bases at V and 3 bases at J, with 12 bases in the middle. This CDR3 has 14 residues. Looked up from germline, CDR1 is KGHSH and CDR2 is LQKENI. In nucleotides, the CDR3 is TGTGCCAGCTCACCTTCAATGGGACTCTACGAGCAGTACTTC. Translation gives CASSPSMGLYEQYF.

There are many counts of this clonotype. This chain links TRBV20-1 with TRBJ2-1; D is perhaps TRBD2 (7 bases). The CDR3 has 16 residues. Germline assignment: CDR1 DFQATT and CDR2 SNEGSKA (reference sequence). Deletions cut 1 base from V and 0 bases from J, with 13 bases between. CDR3 residues: CSARGVGGASYNEQFF. In DNA form, the CDR3 reads TGCAGTGCTAGAGGAGTGGGGGGGGCCTCCTACAATGAGCAGTTCTTC.

Only a few counts were recorded for this clonotype. CDR3 protein: CASSGGLQGVDEAFF. The CDR3 DNA is TGTGCCAGCAGCGGCGGGCTGCAGGGGGTTGATGAAGCTTTCTTT. The V and J genes are TRBV9 and TRBJ1-1; 7 positions match TRBD1. The CDR3 has 15 amino acids. Losses at the gene ends were 3 bases for V and 7 bases for J; bases not matched to a gene: 12. Germline CDR1 and CDR2: SGDLS and YYNGEE.

The sample holds many counts of this clonotype. The J gene is TRBJ2-7, the V gene TRBV4-1; D remains ambiguous. The CDR3 is made up of 14 amino acids. Germline assignment: CDR1 MGHRA and CDR2 YSYEKL. V was pared by 2 bases and J by 1 base, with 9 bases between. This CDR3 is CASSQYGSSYEQYF. The CDR3 region has the DNA TGCGCCAGCAGCCAATATGGTAGTTCCTACGAGCAGTACTTC.

Only a few counts were recorded for this clonotype. The chain uses TRBV19 and TRBJ2-3; tentative D call: TRBD2 (5 bases). This CDR3 spans 16 amino acids. Germline lookup yields CDR1 LNHDA and CDR2 SQIVND (reference sequence). V was cut by 5 bases and J by 0 bases, with 15 bases left in between. In DNA form, the CDR3 reads TGTGCCAGTAGTCCCGAGGGAGAAGGAAGCACAGATACGCAGTATTTT. This codes for CASSPEGEGSTDTQYF. The whole variable domain, filled in from reference TRBV19 and TRBJ2-3, reads DGGITQSPKYLFRKEGQNVTLSCEQNLNHDAMYWYRQDPGQGLRLIYYSQIVNDFQKGDIAEGYSVSREKKESFPLTVTSAQKNPTAFYLCASSPEGEGSTDTQYFGPGTRLTVL.

The table lists this clonotype with many counts. This rearrangement joins TRBV28 to TRBJ2-7; D is uncertain. The CDR3 loop spans 13 amino acids. Germline assignment: CDR1 MDHEN and CDR2 SYDVKM. Deletions cut 6 bases from V and 2 bases from J, with 11 bases between. CDR3 coding DNA: TGTGCCAGCAGCCTTACAGACACCTACGAGCAGTACTTC. This sequence encodes CASSLTDTYEQYF.

In its sample, this clonotype was seen many times. The chain couples TRBV12-3 or TRBV12-4 to TRBJ2-5, with 8 positions matching TRBD2. The V segment lost 6 bases and the J segment 1 base; nucleotides outside the gene matches: 4. This CDR3 is built from 14 residues. The CDR3, as DNA: TGTGCCAGCAGCCCGGGGGGGGTCCAAGAGACCCAGTACTTC. Translated: CASSPGGVQETQYF.

This clonotype showed up many times. In DNA form, the CDR3 reads TGTGCCAGCAGCTTATTTGAGGGAGGGCAGCCCCAGCATTTT. It yields the protein CASSLFEGGQPQHF. The chain combines TRBV11-2 with TRBJ1-5; no definite D call. CDR3 length: 14 residues. V gave up 2 bases and J gave up 7 bases, with 12 bases separating them. Germline CDR1 SGHAT, CDR2 FQNNGV.

This clonotype was found many times. The chain carries TRBV2 and TRBJ1-1, with 8 bases matching TRBD1. Germline assignment: CDR1 SNHLY and CDR2 FYNNEI. V lost 1 base, J lost 10 bases, and 8 bases stayed unmatched. This CDR3 region has 14 residues. The CDR3 sequence: CASSEDRGWSRAFF. Written as DNA, the CDR3 is TGTGCCAGCAGTGAAGACAGGGGGTGGTCCAGAGCTTTCTTT.

V gene TRBV20-1 combines with J gene TRBJ2-2; TRBD2 is a possible D gene (6 bases). CDR1 and CDR2 from the germline V gene are DFQATT and SNEGSKA (reference sequence). The length of the CDR3 is 15 residues. Trimming stripped 3 bases from V and 4 bases from J, with 15 bases between. This CDR3 is CSARGTPFTTGELFF. CDR3 sequence (DNA): TGCAGTGCTAGGGGGACTCCCTTTACCACCGGGGAGCTGTTTTTT.

This clonotype showed up many times. The chain joins TRBV4-1 to TRBJ2-1; TRBD1 matches at 11 bases. This CDR3 comprises 15 residues. V shed 4 bases, J shed 5 bases, and the junction held 4 bases outside the gene matches. Germline V gene lookup returns CDR1 MGHRA and CDR2 YSYEKL. CDR3 nucleotides: TGCGCCAGCAGCCGCGGACAGGGGGCGAACAATGAGCAGTTCTTC. Encoded protein: CASSRGQGANNEQFF.

This clonotype was seen a few times. The J gene is TRBJ2-1, the V gene TRBV10-1; D is possibly TRBD2 (6 bases). Germline V gene sequence: CDR1 WNHNN, CDR2 SYGVQD (reference sequence). V lost 1 base and J 0 bases, leaving 13 bases between the germline ends. This CDR3 region has 17 residues. The CDR3 nucleotides read TGCGCCAGCAGTGAGTACCGGGAGCCCGGCTCCTACAATGAGCAGTTCTTC. It specifies CASSEYREPGSYNEQFF.

As for this clonotype: A much larger clone lies one base from this, so it may be a read error. The genes are TRBV10-3 and TRBJ2-1; 7 bases align to TRBD1. V lost 4 bases, J lost 6 bases, and 6 bases stayed unmatched. Looked up from germline, CDR1 is ENHRY and CDR2 is SYGVKD. The CDR3 totals 14 residues. CDR3 sequence reads: CAISARAGGNEQFF. The CDR3 DNA is TGTGCCATCAGTGCTCGAGCAGGGGGCAATGAGCAGTTCTTC.